This T cell receptor (beta chain) stems from a study of cytomegalovirus exposure and HLA in healthy donors. Whole-study findings and limits: The authors reported that TCR beta sequences could predict HLA-A and HLA-B alleles. These predictions were accurate for most subjects in the first cohort. Later, an analysis showed that TCR beta chains associated with HLA were more clonally expanded than others that were equally common. It was reportedly the case that the classifier diagnosed cytomegalovirus status with high specificity and sensitivity. Among the most significant clusters, several appeared linked to common viral pathogens in a later analysis.

CDR1 and CDR2 (germline): ENHRY, SYGVKD. V lost 6 bases and J lost 6; bases outside the gene matches: 5. The CDR3 spans 15 residues. This clone was recorded once. The antigen remains unidentified. PCR amplification relied on 60 Vbeta primers (plus 13 Jbeta primers). Produced via immunoSEQ multiplex PCR; TCRdb's table is partial and in-frame only. The table includes fewer than 200,000 clones, 72% detected once. This clonotype was obtained from a human donor in good health. The V gene is TRBV10-3, the J gene TRBJ2-5; 15 nucleotides agree with TRBD2. The source material was PBMCs. CDR3 bases: TGTGCCATCAGCTCCGGGACTAGCGGGGGGCAGACCCAGTACTTC. Amino acids: CAISSGTSGGQTQYF.